This TCR beta chain came from a study of shared clonotypes between healthy human individuals. In the study overall: Researchers assigned three CD4 naive, three CD4 memory, two CD8 naive and one CD8 memory plate to each donor.

To note about this clone: Its cognate antigen is unknown.

Study results and caveats: Non-shared clonotypes had lower generation probabilities than those shared by all four donors.

The length of the CDR3 is 13 residues. Trimming pared 5 bases from V and 0 bases from J, leaving 7 bases between. CDR1 and CDR2 (germline): SQVTM, ANQGSEA. Assay: immunoSEQ multiplex PCR; the TCRdb copy retains only in-frame clones and omits some. The sample contains under 850,000 clones, around 92% of which appear only once. The naive CD8 fraction comprised CD45RO-negative cells positively selected for CCR7 and excluded terminally differentiated effector memory CD45RA+ cells. The study drew its donors from healthy HIV-negative adults without recent acute infections or vaccinations. The sequence came from a man aged 25 to 40 in good health. This chain joins TRBV29-1 and TRBJ2-2, with D hard to call. Source material: naive CD8+ T cells sorted from blood. Written as DNA, the CDR3 is TGCAGCGTTCCCCAGCCGAACACCGGGGAGCTGTTTTTT. This translates into CSVPQPNTGELFF.